This T cell receptor beta chain was identified during a study of identical twins. Study-level results: Carriage of fewer insertions was seen in abundant cord blood beta clonotypes, whereas memory repertoires showed none.

No donor was unhealthy or non-Caucasian. On this clonotype itself: Antigen unknown.

Template switching created a universal primer site, and the cDNA included unique molecular identifiers. MiXCR, run by TCRdb on the 5' RACE reads, gives a single entry per CDR3 protein. This sample has hundreds of thousands of distinct CDR3 sequences, with more than 9% found just once. Germline trimming cut 6 bases from V and 1 base from J; bases unmatched to any gene: 5. Germline assignment: CDR1 SNHLY and CDR2 FYNNEI. CDR3 length: 15 amino acids. The data also belong to a second study, concerning yellow fever vaccine responses in identical twins. That work adds: Reportedly, twins showed a vaccine T cell response that looked partly convergent and partly personalized.

The chain combines TRBV2 with TRBJ2-4, with 8 nucleotides matching TRBD1. The material sequenced was PBMCs. This sequence originates from a woman younger than 30 in good health. This CDR3 reads CASREDREAKNIQYF. CDR3 DNA sequence: TGTGCCAGCAGGGAGGACAGGGAGGCCAAAAACATTCAGTACTTC.